The rows below give T cell receptor beta chains drawn from one sample of a study of blood T cell repertoires in COVID-19. The data were produced by immunoSEQ multiplex PCR, yet TCRdb's version contains in-frame clones alone and is incomplete. This table holds 130,000 or so clones, around four fifths found once. The sample was peripheral blood. Source of these receptors: a man at least 80 years old with active or convalescent COVID-19. The CDR3 runs from the conserved cysteine through the conserved F or W. The D gene is left open where the match is weak. Clone sizes are given selectively: once, few, many, or a class where the clone is expanded.

size,J,V,D,length,DNA,CDR3
NA,TRBJ1-6,TRBV5-4,NA,14,TGTGCCAGCAGCTTGGATAGGGAGCAATCACCCCTCCACTTT,CASSLDREQSPLHF
NA,TRBJ1-2,TRBV29-1,NA,15,TGCAGCGTTGATACGCAGGTTTCGGTACAGGTTGGCTACACCTTC,CSVDTQVSVQVGYTF
few,TRBJ2-1,TRBV9,TRBD2,17,TGTGCCAGCAGCGTAGAAAAGCGGGGGGGATTTTTCAATGAGCAGTTCTTC,CASSVEKRGGFFNEQFF
NA,TRBJ2-3,TRBV10-1,TRBD2,14,TGCGCCAGCAGGGGACTAGCGGGGGGGGATACGCAGTATTTT,CASRGLAGGDTQYF
few,TRBJ1-1,TRBV9,NA,15,TGTGCCAGCAGCGTAGTGGGGGGGCTGGGGACTGAAGCTTTCTTT,CASSVVGGLGTEAFF
NA,TRBJ2-1,TRBV5-4,TRBD1,15,TGTGCCAGCAGCTTTCCAGGGGGCTTCTACAATGAGCAGTTCTTC,CASSFPGGFYNEQFF
NA,TRBJ1-3,TRBV4-3,TRBD1,17,TGCGCCAGCAGCCAAGATCTCATGACAGGGCCCGGAAACACCATATATTTT,CASSQDLMTGPGNTIYF
NA,TRBJ1-3,TRBV5-1,TRBD1,16,TGCGCCAGCAGCTTGGCCTCCGGGACAGCTGGAAACACCATATATTTT,CASSLASGTAGNTIYF
NA,TRBJ1-2,TRBV6-1,NA,12,TGTGCCAGCAGTGAATGGCTCTATGGCTACACCTTC,CASSEWLYGYTF
NA,TRBJ1-2,TRBV5-6,NA,11,TGTGCCAGCAGCTCCCCCCTCGGCTACACCTTC,CASSSPLGYTF
NA,TRBJ1-2,TRBV19,TRBD1,13,TGTGCCAGTAGTCAGGGGGCGAGCTATGGCTACACCTTC,CASSQGASYGYTF
NA,TRBJ2-5,TRBV4-3,TRBD2,16,TGCGCCAGCAGCCAAGATCCCCTAGCGGGGCAAGAGACCCAGTACTTC,CASSQDPLAGQETQYF
NA,TRBJ2-3,TRBV19,TRBD1,15,TGTGCCAGTAGTGACAGGGGGCTCTCCACAGATACGCAGTATTTT,CASSDRGLSTDTQYF
NA,TRBJ1-6,TRBV12-3/TRBV12-4,NA,13,TGTGCCAGCAGATACAGGGAAAATTCACCCCTCCACTTT,CASRYRENSPLHF